A selection of T cell receptor beta chains follows, all from one sample in a study of long-term antiretroviral therapy in people with HIV. Assay used: immunoSEQ multiplex PCR; TCRdb lists only in-frame clones, some missing. The sample records 29,000 or so clones, 94% being singletons. The sequenced sample was unsorted PBMCs, obtained just over 7.2 years after starting antiretroviral therapy. The origin of the receptors is a man aged 45-60 years with HIV. CDR3s include the opening cysteine and the closing phenylalanine or tryptophan. A D gene is named only where the DNA matches it firmly. Part of the rows lack a size; the others show once, few, many or a class for expanded clones.

V gene	D gene	J gene	clone size	CDR3 DNA	CDR3 protein
TRBV6-1	TRBD2	TRBJ2-7	NA	TGTGCCAGCAGTGAACGAGCGGGGGGCTACGAGCAGTACTTC	CASSERAGGYEQYF
TRBV5-1	NA	TRBJ2-7	NA	TGCGCCAGCAGCAGCCCGGGAAGGGGAAGCGAGCAGTACTTC	CASSSPGRGSEQYF
TRBV18	NA	TRBJ2-7	NA	TGTGCCAGCTCAGCGGGACAGTGGTCCTACGAGCAGTACTTC	CASSAGQWSYEQYF
TRBV4-1	TRBD2	TRBJ2-3	NA	TGCGCCAGCAGCCAATTCTCCGTTGGGGGGGGGAGCACAGATACGCAGTATTTT	CASSQFSVGGGSTDTQYF
TRBV6-5	NA	TRBJ1-1	NA	TGTGCCAGCAGTTACGGAGGGTTTATGAACACTGAAGCTTTCTTT	CASSYGGFMNTEAFF
TRBV5-6	TRBD2	TRBJ2-3	NA	TGTGCCAGCAGCGATATAAGACTAGCGGGGCCCACAGATACGCAGTATTTT	CASSDIRLAGPTDTQYF
TRBV25-1	TRBD1	TRBJ1-1	NA	TGTGCCAGCAGTGCCTACAGGGGGCGAGCCACTGAAGCTTTCTTT	CASSAYRGRATEAFF
TRBV19	NA	TRBJ1-5	NA	TGTGCCAGTATTGAAAAGGGCAGCAATCAGCCCCAGCATTTT	CASIEKGSNQPQHF
TRBV5-1	TRBD2	TRBJ2-1	NA	TGCGCCAGCAGCTTGGCGGGGGGGCTAAACAATGAGCAGTTCTTC	CASSLAGGLNNEQFF
TRBV27	TRBD2	TRBJ2-7	once	TGTGCCAGCAGTGAACTAGCGGGGGGGTCCGAGCAGTACTTC	CASSELAGGSEQYF
TRBV5-5	NA	TRBJ1-2	NA	TGTGCCAGCAGCTTAGACAGGCCTTCCTATGGCTACACCTTC	CASSLDRPSYGYTF
TRBV18	NA	TRBJ2-2	NA	TGTGCCAGCTCACCGTGGGGGAACACCGGGGAGCTGTTTTTT	CASSPWGNTGELFF
TRBV10-2	NA	TRBJ2-3	once	TGCGCCAGCAGTGAATCCCCTAGCACAGATACGCAGTATTTT	CASSESPSTDTQYF
TRBV30	NA	TRBJ1-5	NA	TGTGCCTGGAGTTCTACCTACGAACGGGGTCCCCAGCATTTT	CAWSSTYERGPQHF
TRBV6-1	TRBD1	TRBJ1-5	NA	TGTGCCAGCTCCAAAGCGGGACAGTACGCGCATTTT	CASSKAGQYAHF
TRBV6-6	NA	TRBJ1-3	few	TGTGCCAGCATCCTAGATTTCTCTGGAAACACCATATATTTT	CASILDFSGNTIYF
TRBV9	NA	TRBJ1-3	NA	TGTGCCAGCAGCGTAGAAGAGGGGAGGGGTGGAAACACCATATATTTT	CASSVEEGRGGNTIYF
TRBV4-3	TRBD1	TRBJ2-6	NA	TGCGCCAGCAGCCAGTTACCGGGACAGGGGCACTCTGGGGCCAACGTCCTGACTTTC	CASSQLPGQGHSGANVLTF
TRBV5-6	NA	TRBJ1-1	NA	TGTGCCAGCAGCCTGTCGTGGAACACTGAAGCTTTCTTT	CASSLSWNTEAFF
TRBV11-2	TRBD2	TRBJ2-7	NA	TGTGCCAGCAGCTCGACTAGCGGGGGCTCCTACGAGCAGTACTTC	CASSSTSGGSYEQYF
TRBV7-9	TRBD1	TRBJ1-4	NA	TGTGCCAGCAGCCAGGGACAGGGGATCGGAGAAAAACTGTTTTTT	CASSQGQGIGEKLFF
TRBV9	TRBD1	TRBJ2-7	once	TGTGCCAGCAGCCCACAGGGGAATCAACGCGAGCAGTACTTC	CASSPQGNQREQYF
TRBV30	TRBD1	TRBJ1-5	NA	TGTGCCTGGAGTGCGACAGGGGATCAGCCCCAGCATTTT	CAWSATGDQPQHF
TRBV6-1	TRBD1	TRBJ1-5	NA	TGTGCCAGCAGCCTCGGACAGGAAAATCAGCCCCAGCATTTT	CASSLGQENQPQHF
TRBV5-5	TRBD1	TRBJ2-7	NA	TGTGCCAGCAGCTTACTAGGGGGCCCCTACGAGCAGTACTTC	CASSLLGGPYEQYF
TRBV9	NA	TRBJ1-2	NA	TGTGCCAGCAGCGTAGTGGCAGGGGAGGGCTACACCTTC	CASSVVAGEGYTF
TRBV5-4	NA	TRBJ2-1	NA	TGTGCCAGCAGCGTGAATTTACAACTGGCAAGGGATGAGCAGTTCTTC	CASSVNLQLARDEQFF
TRBV5-1	NA	TRBJ2-2	NA	TGCGCCAGCAGCGGACGACAGGGAGGGACCGGGGAGCTGTTTTTT	CASSGRQGGTGELFF
TRBV4-3	TRBD1	TRBJ2-3	NA	TGCGCCAGCAGCCAACAAACAGGGGGTTCAAGCACAGATACGCAGTATTTT	CASSQQTGGSSTDTQYF
TRBV10-3	TRBD1	TRBJ2-3	NA	TGTGCCATAGCCCGGGACAGGGGCACAGATACGCAGTATTTT	CAIARDRGTDTQYF
TRBV4-1	NA	TRBJ1-1	NA	TGCGCCAGCAGCCAAGCTCTTTTTTCCAGGAACACTGAAGCTTTCTTT	CASSQALFSRNTEAFF
TRBV7-9	TRBD1	TRBJ1-3	NA	TGTGCCAGCAGCCCAAGACAGGGGGTAGTCACCCGTGGAAACACCATATATTTT	CASSPRQGVVTRGNTIYF
TRBV6-1	NA	TRBJ2-7	NA	TGTGCCAGCAGTCCTACAGGCTACGAGCAGTACTTC	CASSPTGYEQYF
TRBV10-2	TRBD1	TRBJ2-7	NA	TGCGCCAGCAGCCGGGACAGAACCTACGAGCAGTACTTC	CASSRDRTYEQYF
TRBV18	TRBD1	TRBJ1-2	NA	TGTGCCAGCTCACTAGACAGGGACTATGGCTACACCTTC	CASSLDRDYGYTF
TRBV7-9	TRBD1	TRBJ1-2	NA	TGTGCCAGCAGCCGGGGACAGGGGGCTTGGGGCTACACCTTC	CASSRGQGAWGYTF
TRBV6-5	NA	TRBJ1-1	NA	TGTGCCAGCAGTTACGGGACGGGGGCGGCCACTGAAGCTTTCTTT	CASSYGTGAATEAFF
TRBV28	NA	TRBJ1-2	NA	TGTGCCAGCACCGAAGGGGGGCTCTATGGCTACACCTTC	CASTEGGLYGYTF
TRBV7-9	NA	TRBJ2-7	NA	TGTGCCAGCAGCTTAGAGAGCGGCGAGCAGTACTTC	CASSLESGEQYF
TRBV4-1	TRBD2	TRBJ2-3	NA	TGCGCCAGTCGAAGGCTAGCGGGGGGCACTAGCACAGATACGCAGTATTTT	CASRRLAGGTSTDTQYF
TRBV11-2	TRBD2	TRBJ2-3	NA	TGTGCCAGCAGCGCGGGGGGAGATACGCAGTATTTT	CASSAGGDTQYF
TRBV5-4	TRBD2	TRBJ2-7	NA	TGTGCCAGCAGCTTGGATGGCCTAGCGGGGGGTGGGAGGGAGCAGTACTTC	CASSLDGLAGGGREQYF
TRBV12-5	NA	TRBJ2-4	once	TGTGCTAGTGGTTTGAACGTAGGCGGATTTTACTTC	CASGLNVGGFYF
TRBV6-1	TRBD1	TRBJ1-1	NA	TGTGCCAGCAGCTACAGGGGCCTGAACACTGAAGCTTTCTTT	CASSYRGLNTEAFF
TRBV28	TRBD1	TRBJ2-7	NA	TGTGCCAGCAGTCGGACAGGGGGCGTTCCCGAGCAGTACTTC	CASSRTGGVPEQYF
TRBV10-3	TRBD1	TRBJ2-3	NA	TGTGCCATCAGGGGACAGGGGAATGGTGGAAGCACAGATACGCAGTATTTT	CAIRGQGNGGSTDTQYF
TRBV5-4	TRBD1	TRBJ1-1	NA	TGTGCCAGCAGCGGTGAGGGCAGGGGGCAAACTGAAGCTTTCTTT	CASSGEGRGQTEAFF
TRBV19	TRBD1	TRBJ1-1	NA	TGTGCCAGTAGTAGACTACAGGGGACGAACACTGAAGCTTTCTTT	CASSRLQGTNTEAFF